This T cell receptor (beta chain) was observed in a study of PD-L1 blockade in urothelial cancer. Using immunoSEQ multiplex PCR, the repertoire was profiled, and TCRdb retains in-frame clones only, with some absent. The table has 50,000 or so clones, approximately 85% seen once. This clone was detected only a few times. The time point is: peripheral blood 6 weeks after treatment start. The cohort comprised individuals with locally advanced or metastatic urothelial carcinoma. V lost 5 bases to trimming and J lost 0 bases, with 8 bases between them. The germline V gene encodes CDR1 LNHDA and CDR2 SQIVND (reference sequence). This CDR3 spans 14 amino acids.

The genes are TRBV19 and TRBJ1-3; no clear D gene. The sequence derives from a man between 50 and 59 years old with urothelial cancer. The sequencing used PBMCs, collected around atezolizumab (anti-PD-L1) treatment. DNA of the CDR3: TGTGCCAGTAGTGGCCCCAACTCTGGAAACACCATATATTTT. Translation gives CASSGPNSGNTIYF.